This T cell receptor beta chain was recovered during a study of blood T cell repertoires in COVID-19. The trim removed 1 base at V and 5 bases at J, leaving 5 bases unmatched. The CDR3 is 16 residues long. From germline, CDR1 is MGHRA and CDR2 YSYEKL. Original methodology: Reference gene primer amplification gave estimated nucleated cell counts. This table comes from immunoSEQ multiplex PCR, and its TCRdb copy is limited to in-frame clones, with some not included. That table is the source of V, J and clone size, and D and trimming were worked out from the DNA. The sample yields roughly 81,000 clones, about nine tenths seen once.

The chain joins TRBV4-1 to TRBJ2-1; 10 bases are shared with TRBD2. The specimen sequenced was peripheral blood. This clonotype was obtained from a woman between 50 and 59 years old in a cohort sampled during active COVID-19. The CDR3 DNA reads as TGCGCCAGCAGCCAAGGAACTAGCGGGATCCACAATGAGCAGTTCTTC. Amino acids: CASSQGTSGIHNEQFF.